This T cell receptor (beta chain) was documented in a study of Graves' ophthalmopathy and Graves' hyperthyroidism. The overall study: At initial diagnosis, peripheral blood was obtained, and this preceded any treatment. General study points: The model's prediction of ophthalmopathy progression had 70.59% sensitivity and 72% to 85% specificity. With less than 90% sensitivity and roughly 77% specificity, a 13-signature model separated ophthalmopathy from stable hyperthyroidism.

The trim removed 3 bases at V and 5 bases at J, leaving 5 bases unmatched. Germline lookup yields CDR1 SGDLS and CDR2 YYNGEE. This CDR3 spans 14 amino acids. This clonotype was picked up many times. No antigen is known for it. CAS ≥3, NOSPECS ≥4, moderate-to-severe activity and duration under 3 months marked donors with ophthalmopathy. RNA transcripts were the template, and TCR beta CDR3 regions were amplified from them. Amplification began with first-round RT-PCR using HTBI primers, then second-round multiplex PCR was performed. TCRdb re-derived calls from the multiplex PCR reads in MiXCR, one entry per CDR3 protein. Of more than 550,000 distinct CDR3 sequences listed, about two fifths are singletons.

The chain carries TRBV9 and TRBJ1-2; 9 bases map to TRBD1. The TCR comes from an adult man with Graves' ophthalmopathy. The sample was peripheral blood. As DNA, the CDR3 is TGTGCCAGCAGCGCACAGGGGGCGACTTATGGCTACACCTTC. Encoded protein: CASSAQGATYGYTF.